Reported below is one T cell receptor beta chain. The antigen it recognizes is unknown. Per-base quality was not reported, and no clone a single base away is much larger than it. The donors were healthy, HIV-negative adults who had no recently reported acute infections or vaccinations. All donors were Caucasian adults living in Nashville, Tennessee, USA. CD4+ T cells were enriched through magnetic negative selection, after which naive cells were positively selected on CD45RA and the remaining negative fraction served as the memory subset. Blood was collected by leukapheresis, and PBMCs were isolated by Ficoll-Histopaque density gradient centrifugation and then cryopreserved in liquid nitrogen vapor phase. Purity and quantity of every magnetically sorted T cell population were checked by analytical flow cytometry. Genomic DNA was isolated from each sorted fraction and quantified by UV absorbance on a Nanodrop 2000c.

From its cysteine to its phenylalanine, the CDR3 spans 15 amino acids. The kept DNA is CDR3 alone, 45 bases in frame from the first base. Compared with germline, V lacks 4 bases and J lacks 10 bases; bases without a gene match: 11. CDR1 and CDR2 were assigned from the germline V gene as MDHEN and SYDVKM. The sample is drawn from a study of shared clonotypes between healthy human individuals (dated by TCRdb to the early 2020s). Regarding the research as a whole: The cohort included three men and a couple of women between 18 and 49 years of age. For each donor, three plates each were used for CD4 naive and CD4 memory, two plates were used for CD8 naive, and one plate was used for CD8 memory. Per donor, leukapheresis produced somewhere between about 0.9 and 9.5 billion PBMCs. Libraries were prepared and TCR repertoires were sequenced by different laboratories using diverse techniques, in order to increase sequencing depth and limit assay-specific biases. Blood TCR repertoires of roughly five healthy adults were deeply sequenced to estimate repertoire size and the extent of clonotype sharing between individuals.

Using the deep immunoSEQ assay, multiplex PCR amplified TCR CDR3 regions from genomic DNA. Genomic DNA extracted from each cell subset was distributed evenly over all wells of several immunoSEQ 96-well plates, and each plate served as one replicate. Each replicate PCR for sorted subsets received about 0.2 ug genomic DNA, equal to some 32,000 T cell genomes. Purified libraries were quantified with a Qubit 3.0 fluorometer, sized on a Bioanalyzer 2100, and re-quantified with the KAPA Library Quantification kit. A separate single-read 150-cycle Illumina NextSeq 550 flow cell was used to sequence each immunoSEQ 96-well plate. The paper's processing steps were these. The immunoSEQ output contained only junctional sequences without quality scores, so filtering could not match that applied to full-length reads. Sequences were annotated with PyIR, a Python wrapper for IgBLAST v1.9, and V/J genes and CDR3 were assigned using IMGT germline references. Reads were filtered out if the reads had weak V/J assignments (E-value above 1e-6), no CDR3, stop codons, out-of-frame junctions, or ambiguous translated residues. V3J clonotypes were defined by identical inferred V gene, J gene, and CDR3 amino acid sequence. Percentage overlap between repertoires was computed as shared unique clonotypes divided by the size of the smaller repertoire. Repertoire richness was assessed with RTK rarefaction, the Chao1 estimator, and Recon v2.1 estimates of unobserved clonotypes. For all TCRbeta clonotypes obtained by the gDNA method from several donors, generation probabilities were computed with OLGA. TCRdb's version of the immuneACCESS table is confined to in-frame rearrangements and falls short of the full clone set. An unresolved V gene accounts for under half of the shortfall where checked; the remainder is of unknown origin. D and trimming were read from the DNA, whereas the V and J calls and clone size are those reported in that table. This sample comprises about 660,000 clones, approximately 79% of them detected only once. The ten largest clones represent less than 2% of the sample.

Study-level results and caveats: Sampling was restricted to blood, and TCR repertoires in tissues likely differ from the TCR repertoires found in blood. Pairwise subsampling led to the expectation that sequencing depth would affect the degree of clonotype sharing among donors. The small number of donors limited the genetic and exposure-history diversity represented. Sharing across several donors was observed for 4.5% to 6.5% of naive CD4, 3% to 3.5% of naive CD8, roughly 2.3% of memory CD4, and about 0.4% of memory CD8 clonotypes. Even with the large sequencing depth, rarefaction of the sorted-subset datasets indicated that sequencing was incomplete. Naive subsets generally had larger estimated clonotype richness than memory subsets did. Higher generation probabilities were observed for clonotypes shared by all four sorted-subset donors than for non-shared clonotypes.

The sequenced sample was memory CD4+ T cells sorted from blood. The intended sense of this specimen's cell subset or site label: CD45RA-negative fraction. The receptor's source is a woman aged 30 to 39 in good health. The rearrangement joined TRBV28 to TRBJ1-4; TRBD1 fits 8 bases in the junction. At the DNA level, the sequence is TGTGCCAGCAGTTCCTTGACAGGGGTAAACGGAAAACTGTTTTTT. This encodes CASSSLTGVNGKLFF.